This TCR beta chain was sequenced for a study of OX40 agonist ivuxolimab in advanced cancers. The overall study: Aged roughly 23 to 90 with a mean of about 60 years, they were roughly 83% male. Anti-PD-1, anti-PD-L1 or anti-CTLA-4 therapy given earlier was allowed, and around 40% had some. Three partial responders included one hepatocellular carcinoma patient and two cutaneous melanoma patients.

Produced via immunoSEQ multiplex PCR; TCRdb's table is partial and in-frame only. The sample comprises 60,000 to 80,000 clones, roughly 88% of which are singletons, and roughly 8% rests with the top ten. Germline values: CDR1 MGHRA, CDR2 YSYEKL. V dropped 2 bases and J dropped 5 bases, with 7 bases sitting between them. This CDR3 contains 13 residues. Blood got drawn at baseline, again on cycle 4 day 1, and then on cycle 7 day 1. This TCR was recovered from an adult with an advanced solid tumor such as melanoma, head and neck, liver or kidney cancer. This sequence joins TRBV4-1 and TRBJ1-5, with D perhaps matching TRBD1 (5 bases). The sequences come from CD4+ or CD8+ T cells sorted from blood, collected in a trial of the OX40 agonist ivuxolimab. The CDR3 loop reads CASSQRGYQPQHF. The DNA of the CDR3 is TGCGCCAGCAGCCAAAGGGGTTATCAGCCCCAGCATTTT.